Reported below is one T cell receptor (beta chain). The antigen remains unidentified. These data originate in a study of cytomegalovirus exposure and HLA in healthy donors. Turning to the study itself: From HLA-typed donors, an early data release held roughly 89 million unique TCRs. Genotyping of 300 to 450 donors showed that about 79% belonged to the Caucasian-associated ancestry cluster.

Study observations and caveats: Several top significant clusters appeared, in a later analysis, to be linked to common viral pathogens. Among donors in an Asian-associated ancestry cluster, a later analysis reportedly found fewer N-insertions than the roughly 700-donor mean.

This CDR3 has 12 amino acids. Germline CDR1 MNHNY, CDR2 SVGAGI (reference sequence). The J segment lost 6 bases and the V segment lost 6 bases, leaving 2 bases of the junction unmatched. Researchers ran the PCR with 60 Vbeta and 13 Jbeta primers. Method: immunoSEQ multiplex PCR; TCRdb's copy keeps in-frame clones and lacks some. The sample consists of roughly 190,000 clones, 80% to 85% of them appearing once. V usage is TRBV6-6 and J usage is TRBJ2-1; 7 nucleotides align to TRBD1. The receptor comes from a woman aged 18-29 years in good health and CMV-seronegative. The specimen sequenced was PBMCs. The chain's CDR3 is CASSWDSNEQFF. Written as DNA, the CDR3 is TGTGCCAGCAGCTGGGACAGCAATGAGCAGTTCTTC.